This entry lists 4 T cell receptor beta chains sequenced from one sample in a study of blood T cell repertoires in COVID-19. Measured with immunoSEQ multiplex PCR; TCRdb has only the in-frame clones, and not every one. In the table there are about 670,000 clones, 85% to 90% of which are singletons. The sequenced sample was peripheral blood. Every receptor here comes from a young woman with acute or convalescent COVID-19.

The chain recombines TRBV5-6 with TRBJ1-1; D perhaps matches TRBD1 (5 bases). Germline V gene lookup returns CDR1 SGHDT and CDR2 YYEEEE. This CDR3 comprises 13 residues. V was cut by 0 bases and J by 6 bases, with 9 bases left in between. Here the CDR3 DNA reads TGTGCCAGCAGCTTGGGAGGGGAGGCTGAAGCTTTCTTT. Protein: CASSLGGEAEAFF.

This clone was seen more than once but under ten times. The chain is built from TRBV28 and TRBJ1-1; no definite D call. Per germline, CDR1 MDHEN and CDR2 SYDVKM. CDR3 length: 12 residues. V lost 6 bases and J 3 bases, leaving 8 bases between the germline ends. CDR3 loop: CASSWRDTEAFF. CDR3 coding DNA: TGTGCCAGCAGCTGGAGGGACACTGAAGCTTTCTTT.

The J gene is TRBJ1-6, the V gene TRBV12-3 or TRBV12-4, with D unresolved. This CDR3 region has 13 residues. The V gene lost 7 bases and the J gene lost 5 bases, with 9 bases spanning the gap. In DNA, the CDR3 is TGTGCCAGCAAGGAGACCAATAATTCACCCCTCCACTTT. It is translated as CASKETNNSPLHF.

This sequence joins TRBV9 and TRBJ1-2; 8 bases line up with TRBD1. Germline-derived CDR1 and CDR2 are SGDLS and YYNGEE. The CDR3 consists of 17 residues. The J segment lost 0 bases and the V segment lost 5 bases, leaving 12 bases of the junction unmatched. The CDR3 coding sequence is TGTGCCAGCAGGAAATCCGGGACAGGCTTATCTAACTATGGCTACACCTTC. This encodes CASRKSGTGLSNYGYTF.